A single sample gave rise to the 20 T cell receptor beta chains below, sequenced in a study of radiotherapy plus CTLA-4 blockade in lung cancer. Some clones are missing from TCRdb's copy, which holds only in-frame ones; the method was immunoSEQ multiplex PCR. The sample lists 80,000 or so clones; about 79% were seen once. Sequenced here: peripheral blood, sampled from a patient treated with radiotherapy plus ipilimumab. Receptor source: a human donor with non-small cell lung cancer who had a partial response to radiotherapy plus ipilimumab. Some clones in this sample may be carry-over from other donors' samples.

The genes are TRBV6-5 and TRBJ2-1; D perhaps matches TRBD2 (5 bases). Deletions cut 6 bases from V and 9 bases from J, with 21 bases between. The CDR3 spans 15 residues. Germline V gene data show CDR1 as MNHEY and CDR2 as SVGAGI. The CDR3 here is CASRREDRRRSEQFF. The CDR3 nucleotides are TGTGCCAGCAGACGAGAGGATCGAAGGAGGTCTGAGCAGTTCTTC.

The rearrangement links TRBV6-1 to TRBJ1-2, with 11 bases that match TRBD1. Germline assignment: CDR1 MNHNS and CDR2 SASEGT. The CDR3 totals 14 residues. With 7 bases clipped from V and 4 bases from J, the junction kept 5 bases outside the gene matches. The CDR3 bases are TGTGCCAGCACCCAGGACAGGGGGCTCTATGGCTACACCTTC. Translated: CASTQDRGLYGYTF.

The rearrangement links TRBV5-1 to TRBJ1-2, with D unclear. Germline-derived CDR1 and CDR2 are SGHRS and YFSETQ. The CDR3 spans 13 residues. Trimming stripped 1 base from V and 5 bases from J, with 9 bases between. This chain's CDR3 is CASSLPGLYGYTF. The CDR3 DNA follows: TGCGCCAGCAGCTTGCCAGGTTTATATGGCTACACCTTC.

The gene calls are TRBV4-2 and TRBJ2-5, with a tentative D call TRBD2 (5 bases). TRBJ2-7 matches the DNA end more closely, so the J call is doubtful. The CDR3 consists of 15 residues. Germline-derived CDR1 and CDR2 are LGHNA and YNFKEQ. CDR3 region: CASSQGLGSPYEQYF. The CDR3 DNA is TGTGCCAGCAGCCAAGGATTGGGGAGCCCTTACGAGCAGTACTTC.

This chain uses TRBV7-9 with TRBJ2-7; a possible D gene is TRBD1 (5 bases). Trimming shortened V by 1 base and J by 5 bases, and 12 bases separated the two germline ends. Germline V gives CDR1 SEHNR, CDR2 FQNEAQ (reference sequence). This CDR3 spans 14 amino acids. The CDR3 coding sequence is TGTGCCAGCAGCTTAGAAACAGGTGGGGACGAGCAGTACTTC. This encodes CASSLETGGDEQYF.

The chain combines TRBV5-4 with TRBJ2-5, with 7 nucleotides matching TRBD1. After removal of 6 bases from V and 3 bases from J, the junction contained 8 bases not matched to a gene. The CDR3 runs 14 residues. Germline assignment: CDR1 SGHNT and CDR2 YYREEE (reference sequence). The chain's CDR3 is CASTRQGGEETQYF. The CDR3 nucleotides read TGTGCCAGCACCCGACAGGGCGGCGAAGAGACCCAGTACTTC.

J is TRBJ2-7 and V is TRBV10-3; the match to TRBD1 covers 10 bases. In germline, CDR1 is ENHRY, CDR2 SYGVKD. V lost 4 bases, J lost 0 bases, and 6 bases stayed unmatched. The CDR3 has 16 amino acids. The CDR3 sequence is CAISGLDRGRSYEQYF. The DNA of the CDR3 is TGTGCCATCAGTGGGCTAGACAGGGGGCGCTCCTACGAGCAGTACTTC.

The rearrangement links TRBV11-2 to TRBJ1-1, with D unresolved. This CDR3 spans 11 amino acids. The germline V gene has CDR1 SGHAT and CDR2 FQNNGV. Trimming took 3 bases from V and 6 from J, leaving 5 bases between them. Written as DNA, the CDR3 is TGTGCCAGCAGCTTTTCTGCTGAAGCTTTCTTT. Its translation: CASSFSAEAFF.

In this sample, this clone turned up a few times. The rearrangement uses TRBV6-1 and TRBJ2-3; weak D call: TRBD2 (6 bases). CDR3 length: 13 residues. The ends were cut back, 2 bases at V and 10 bases at J, with 13 bases in the middle. Germline CDR1 MNHNS, CDR2 SASEGT. Written as DNA, the CDR3 is TGTGCCAGCAGTGAAATAGGCGGGGTAGCGCAGTATTTT. Amino acids: CASSEIGGVAQYF.

V gene TRBV18 combines with J gene TRBJ2-7, with 8 bases aligning to TRBD2. Germline V gene sequence: CDR1 KGHSH, CDR2 LQKENI. V shed 2 bases, J shed 2 bases, and the junction held 5 bases outside the gene matches. CDR3 length: 15 residues. Here the CDR3 reads CASSPSGGSTYEQYF. The CDR3 region has the DNA TGTGCCAGCTCACCATCGGGAGGGTCCACCTACGAGCAGTACTTC.

The gene calls are TRBV15 and TRBJ1-6; D remains unclear. This CDR3 region has 15 residues. Germline V CDR1 and CDR2: LNHNV, YYDKDF (reference sequence). The V end was cut by 1 base, the J end by 6 bases, with 10 bases between. Here the CDR3 DNA reads TGTGCCACCAGCAGAGTCCATTCACTTAATTCACCCCTCCACTTT. Its translation: CATSRVHSLNSPLHF.

The CDR3 loop reads CASSPRGFTGELFF. DNA for the CDR3: TGTGCCAGCAGCCCCCGGGGGTTCACCGGGGAGCTGTTTTTT. The rearrangement links TRBV7-9 to TRBJ2-2, with TRBD2 as a possible D gene (6 bases). The CDR3 covers 14 residues. The V gene lost 5 bases and the J gene lost 4 bases, with 11 bases spanning the gap. From germline, CDR1 is SEHNR and CDR2 FQNEAQ (reference sequence).

The chain combines TRBV2 with TRBJ1-1, with D possibly being TRBD1 (6 bases). CDR3 length: 14 residues. Trimming left V 6 bases short and J 7 bases short, with 18 bases between. The germline V gene encodes CDR1 SNHLY and CDR2 FYNNEI. The CDR3 region is CASSLDSGPSEAFF. The CDR3 nucleotides are TGTGCCAGCAGCTTGGACAGCGGCCCGAGTGAAGCTTTCTTT.

J is TRBJ2-5 and V is TRBV7-3; a possible D gene is TRBD2 (6 bases). The CDR3 is made up of 13 amino acids. Trimming cost V 6 bases and J 7 bases, with 15 bases left between them. Germline V gives CDR1 SGHTA, CDR2 FQGTGA. The CDR3 protein is CASSMRESGTQYF. CDR3 bases: TGTGCCAGCAGTATGCGGGAATCTGGGACCCAGTACTTC.

This clone was picked up a small number of times. The chain recombines TRBV18 with TRBJ1-4, with a tentative D call TRBD1 (6 bases). CDR3 length equals 15 residues. The germline V and J ends were trimmed by 2 bases and 6 bases, with 13 bases remaining between them. Germline V gene data show CDR1 as KGHSH and CDR2 as LQKENI. The CDR3 DNA sequence: TGTGCCAGCTCACCAGGGGGCAGGACTGATGAAAAACTGTTTTTT. It is translated as CASSPGGRTDEKLFF.

V usage is TRBV7-2 and J usage is TRBJ2-5, with 8 bases that match TRBD2. The CDR3 spans 16 residues. V dropped 0 bases and J dropped 4; count of bases not matched to a gene: 7. Germline lookup yields CDR1 SGHTA and CDR2 FQGNSA. CDR3 sequence: CASSLAGTRSLETQYF. CDR3 nucleotides: TGTGCCAGCAGCTTAGCCGGGACTAGGAGTTTAGAGACCCAGTACTTC.

This clone was seen a handful of times. The rearrangement links TRBV15 to TRBJ2-5; D is perhaps TRBD1 (6 bases). The CDR3 is made up of 13 amino acids. V lost 7 bases, J lost 7 bases, and 16 bases lay in between. Per the germline V gene, CDR1 is LNHNV and CDR2 is YYDKDF (reference sequence). The CDR3, as DNA: TGTGCCACCAAACAGGGCTCCAGTTGGACCCAGTACTTC. The encoded protein is CATKQGSSWTQYF.

The gene calls are TRBV6-5 and TRBJ1-2, with D possibly matching TRBD1 (5 bases). From germline, CDR1 is MNHEY and CDR2 SVGAGI. V was cut by 6 bases and J by 14 bases, with 22 bases left in between. This CDR3 spans 13 amino acids. CDR3 amino acids: CASSPGVRGTRTF. CDR3 coding DNA: TGTGCCAGCAGCCCCGGGGTACGGGGGACCCGGACCTTC.

The rearrangement links TRBV4-2 to TRBJ2-1, with 7 bases identical to TRBD2. Germline V lookup: CDR1 LGHNA, CDR2 YNFKEQ. The junction had 8 bases not matched to a gene; V was cut back by 0 bases and J by 0 bases. This CDR3 spans 18 amino acids. Here the CDR3 DNA reads TGTGCCAGCAGCCAAGATCTCCCGGGGGGAAGCTCCTACAATGAGCAGTTCTTC. Amino acid sequence: CASSQDLPGGSSYNEQFF.

V gene TRBV5-4 combines with J gene TRBJ2-3, with a tentative D call TRBD1 (5 bases). Germline V gene data show CDR1 as SGHNT and CDR2 as YYREEE (reference sequence). The CDR3 runs to 14 residues. The V end was cut by 3 bases, the J end by 1 base, with 9 bases between. CDR3 sequence reads: CASSSKGRTDTQYF. CDR3 nucleotide sequence: TGTGCCAGCAGCTCGAAGGGGCGCACAGATACGCAGTATTTT.